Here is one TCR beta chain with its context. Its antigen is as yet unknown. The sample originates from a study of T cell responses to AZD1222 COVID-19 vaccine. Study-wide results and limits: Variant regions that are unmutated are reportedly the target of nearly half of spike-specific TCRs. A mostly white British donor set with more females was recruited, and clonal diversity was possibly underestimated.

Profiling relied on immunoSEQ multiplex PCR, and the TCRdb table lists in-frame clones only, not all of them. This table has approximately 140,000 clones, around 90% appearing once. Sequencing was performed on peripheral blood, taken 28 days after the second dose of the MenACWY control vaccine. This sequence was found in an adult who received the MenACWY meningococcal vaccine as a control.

This chain's CDR3 is CATSAPGLDIQYF. As DNA, the CDR3 is TGTGCCACCAGTGCTCCCGGGCTAGACATTCAGTACTTC. The chain links TRBV24-1 to TRBJ2-4; no reliable D call. V was clipped by 5 bases and J by 8 bases, with 12 bases between them. The length of the CDR3 is 13 residues. Germline V CDR1 and CDR2: KGHDR, SFDVKD.